Each of the 21 T cell receptor beta chains below was sequenced from the same sample in a study of blood T cell repertoires in COVID-19. Sequenced by immunoSEQ multiplex PCR; TCRdb stores in-frame clones only, minus some. Altogether a few hundred thousand clones are present, roughly four fifths being singletons, with the ten largest covering approximately 4%. Sequences were obtained from PBMCs or T cells enriched from blood (not recorded which). The receptors were sampled from a young man with acute COVID-19.

The chain uses TRBV7-2 and TRBJ2-1; perhaps TRBD2 as D (5 bases). This CDR3 contains 13 residues. Deletions cut 4 bases from V and 9 bases from J, with 13 bases between. Germline V lookup: CDR1 SGHTA, CDR2 FQGNSA. As DNA, the CDR3 is TGTGCCAGCAGCTCGTCGGGATTGGGTGAGCAGTTCTTC. This encodes CASSSSGLGEQFF.

This clone came up once. This chain uses TRBV7-3 with TRBJ1-1; the D gene is possibly TRBD1 (5 bases). CDR1 SGHTA and CDR2 FQGTGA come from the germline V gene. The CDR3 is made up of 13 amino acids. Deletions cut 4 bases from V and 3 bases from J, with 9 bases between. For the CDR3, the DNA is TGTGCCAGCAGCTCTCGACAGTACACTGAAGCTTTCTTT. This translates into CASSSRQYTEAFF.

The chain carries TRBV7-6 and TRBJ2-1; 7 bases fit TRBD1. The CDR3 runs to 15 residues. Looked up from germline, CDR1 is SGHVS and CDR2 is FNYEAQ. Germline trimming cut 3 bases from V and 8 bases from J; bases unmatched to any gene: 10. CDR3 DNA: TGTGCCAGCAGCTTGGGGACACAGGGGAGCGATGAGCAGTTCTTC. Amino acid sequence: CASSLGTQGSDEQFF.

Worth noting for this clone: This CDR3 is also generated by other DNA sequences in the sample. The chain links TRBV5-1 to TRBJ2-3, with 10 bases aligning to TRBD2. This CDR3 is built from 14 residues. V shed 3 bases and J 4 bases; nucleotides not matched to a gene: 2. Germline loops: CDR1 SGHRS, CDR2 YFSETQ. This CDR3 is CASSSGTSADTQYF. In nucleotides, the CDR3 is TGCGCCAGCAGCTCCGGGACTAGCGCAGATACGCAGTATTTT.

This CDR3 is CASSGTSGSPYNEQFF. The CDR3 nucleotides read TGTGCCAGTAGTGGGACTAGCGGGAGTCCCTACAATGAGCAGTTCTTC. The gene calls are TRBV19 and TRBJ2-1; 14 nucleotides match TRBD2. With 5 bases clipped from V and 2 bases from J, the junction kept 2 bases outside the gene matches. The CDR3 totals 16 residues. Germline values: CDR1 LNHDA, CDR2 SQIVND (reference sequence).

This chain links TRBV9 with TRBJ2-3, with 11 bases that match TRBD1. This CDR3 has 16 amino acids. V lost 4 bases, J lost 1 base, and 5 bases stayed unmatched. CDR1 and CDR2 from the germline V gene are SGDLS and YYNGEE. CDR3 region: CASSPRGQGGTDTQYF. The CDR3 DNA follows: TGTGCCAGCAGCCCGCGGGGACAGGGGGGCACAGATACGCAGTATTTT.

The chain is built from TRBV6-1 and TRBJ1-3; 9 bases fit TRBD1. Losses at the gene ends were 3 bases for V and 0 bases for J; bases not matched to a gene: 6. This CDR3 is 17 amino acids long. Germline V gene lookup returns CDR1 MNHNS and CDR2 SASEGT. This CDR3 is CASSDRNRGLSGNTIYF. CDR3 in DNA: TGTGCCAGCAGTGATCGGAACAGGGGGCTCTCTGGAAACACCATATATTTT.

V is TRBV25-1 and J is TRBJ2-1; TRBD1 matches 7 bases. CDR1 and CDR2 from the germline V gene are MGHDK and SYGVNS. V shed 3 bases, J shed 1 base, and the junction held 6 bases outside the gene matches. This CDR3 is built from 16 residues. This CDR3 reads CASSDESGGSYNEQFF. As DNA, the CDR3 is TGTGCCAGCAGTGACGAATCAGGGGGATCCTACAATGAGCAGTTCTTC.

This sequence joins TRBV9 and TRBJ2-2; 9 bases are shared with TRBD2. CDR3 size: 19 residues. J gave up 5 bases and V 0 bases, and 14 bases lay outside the gene matches. The V gene's germline CDR1 is SGDLS and CDR2 YYNGEE. The CDR3 sequence: CASSVGGIAGAPGTGELFF. CDR3 sequence (DNA): TGTGCCAGCAGCGTAGGAGGTATAGCGGGAGCCCCGGGGACCGGGGAGCTGTTTTTT. The whole variable domain, remainder taken from reference TRBV9 and TRBJ2-2, is DSGVTQTPKHLITATGQRVTLRCSPRSGDLSVYWYQQSLDQGLQFLIQYYNGEERAKGNILERFSAQQFPDLHSELNLSSLELGDSALYFCASSVGGIAGAPGTGELFFGEGSRLTVL.

The chain combines TRBV4-1 with TRBJ2-2, with 7 bases identical to TRBD1. Unmatched junction bases numbered 8, after V lost 5 bases and J lost 2 bases. Germline CDR1 is MGHRA and CDR2 is YSYEKL. The CDR3 is 16 residues long. The CDR3 nucleotides are TGCGCCAGCAGCGGACGACAGGGATCCAACACCGGGGAGCTGTTTTTT. This encodes CASSGRQGSNTGELFF.

This clone has a single count. V usage is TRBV6-5 and J usage is TRBJ2-5, with D maybe TRBD1 (8 bases). The germline V gene has CDR1 MNHEY and CDR2 SVGAGI. Deletions cut 4 bases from V and 3 bases from J, with 15 bases between. This CDR3 contains 15 residues. CDR3 nucleotides: TGTGCCAGCAGTTGGACAGGGCGGGGGAAAGAGACCCAGTACTTC. Residues: CASSWTGRGKETQYF.

This clone was seen just once. The rearrangement uses TRBV5-4 and TRBJ2-3; TRBD2 aligns across 8 bases. V dropped 4 bases and J dropped 1; count of bases not matched to a gene: 5. Germline V lookup: CDR1 SGHNT, CDR2 YYREEE (reference sequence). The CDR3 contains 15 residues. In DNA form, the CDR3 reads TGTGCCAGCAGCGAAGCGGGGGCCCGCACAGATACGCAGTATTTT. Translation: CASSEAGARTDTQYF.

CDR3 sequence reads: CASSPRDEDSGNTIYF. The DNA of the CDR3 is TGTGCCAGCAGCCCCCGCGATGAGGACTCTGGAAACACCATATATTTT. The rearrangement uses TRBV9 and TRBJ1-3; D ambiguous. Germline V gives CDR1 SGDLS, CDR2 YYNGEE. The V end lost 4 bases, the J end lost 0 bases, and 14 bases lay between the germline ends. This CDR3 spans 16 amino acids.

This clone turned up a few times. The genes are TRBV15 and TRBJ2-1; TRBD2 matches 10 bases. The germline gives CDR1 LNHNV, CDR2 YYDKDF (reference sequence). The CDR3 consists of 15 residues. After removal of 1 base from V and 8 bases from J, the junction contained 5 bases not matched to a gene. The chain's CDR3 is CATSRGTSGNDEQFF. CDR3 nucleotide sequence: TGTGCCACCAGCAGAGGAACTAGCGGGAATGATGAGCAGTTCTTC.

The genes are TRBV7-8 and TRBJ2-2; 8 nucleotides align to TRBD2. CDR3 length: 16 amino acids. The V gene end was trimmed by 5 bases and the J gene end by 0 bases; junction bases not matched to a gene: 5. Germline V CDR1 and CDR2: SGHVS, FQNEAQ. The CDR3 loop reads CASSNLAGTNTGELFF. The CDR3 DNA reads as TGTGCCAGCAGCAATTTAGCGGGAACGAACACCGGGGAGCTGTTTTTT.

The J gene is TRBJ2-6, the V gene TRBV5-4; the D gene is possibly TRBD2 (5 bases). Between the trimmed V and J ends, which lost 5 bases and 0 bases, there was a span of 15 bases. The CDR3 loop spans 17 amino acids. Germline V gene sequence: CDR1 SGHNT, CDR2 YYREEE (reference sequence). DNA for the CDR3: TGTGCCAGCAGACTAGACCGAAAGAGCTCTGGGGCCAACGTCCTGACTTTC. Amino acid sequence: CASRLDRKSSGANVLTF.

This chain connects TRBV7-9 to TRBJ2-2, with a possible D match to TRBD2 (6 bases). Germline V gene lookup returns CDR1 SEHNR and CDR2 FQNEAQ (reference sequence). The CDR3 totals 14 residues. Trimming stripped 4 bases from V and 6 bases from J, with 12 bases between. CDR3 coding DNA: TGTGCCAGCAGCTCTGGAGGGGATCCCGGGGAGCTGTTTTTT. Amino acid sequence: CASSSGGDPGELFF.

V and J are TRBV5-4 and TRBJ2-3, with D perhaps matching TRBD1 (6 bases). CDR1 and CDR2 (germline): SGHNT, YYREEE (reference sequence). The CDR3 length is 16 residues. V was cut by 4 bases and J by 4 bases, with 19 bases left in between. As DNA, the CDR3 is TGTGCCAGCAGCGCGAGCAGGGGAGTGTCAGCAGATACGCAGTATTTT. It yields the protein CASSASRGVSADTQYF.

V gene TRBV7-2 combines with J gene TRBJ1-2, with unresolved D. The CDR3 covers 14 residues. Per germline, CDR1 SGHTA and CDR2 FQGNSA. The V and J ends lost 1 base and 0 bases respectively, with 6 bases between them. The CDR3 region has the DNA TGTGCCAGCAGCTTAGGCCCGGCTAACTATGGCTACACCTTC. It encodes CASSLGPANYGYTF.

The chain couples TRBV18 to TRBJ2-1; 12 nucleotides agree with TRBD2. The CDR3 spans 19 residues. Germline loops: CDR1 KGHSH, CDR2 LQKENI. Trimming cost V 3 bases and J 5 bases; bases outside gene matches: 14. The CDR3 protein is CASSPDRDGLAGTDNEQFF. The CDR3 DNA is TGTGCCAGCTCACCTGACAGGGATGGACTAGCGGGGACGGACAATGAGCAGTTCTTC. The full variable domain, rest sourced from reference TRBV18 and TRBJ2-1, is NAGVMQNPRHLVRRRGQEARLRCSPMKGHSHVYWYRQLPEEGLKFMVYLQKENIIDESGMPKERFSAEFPKEGPSILRIQQVVRGDSAAYFCASSPDRDGLAGTDNEQFFGPGTRLTVL.

The gene calls are TRBV9 and TRBJ2-1, with 11 bases lining up with TRBD2. V was clipped by 3 bases and J by 6 bases; unmatched bases: 5. CDR1 is SGDLS, CDR2 YYNGEE, per germline. The CDR3 runs 15 residues. The CDR3 is CASSGRLAGINEQFF. Here the CDR3 DNA reads TGTGCCAGCAGCGGACGACTAGCGGGAATCAATGAGCAGTTCTTC.